Following are 21 T cell receptor beta chains from one sample sequenced in a study of lymphopenia after photon versus proton radiotherapy. Clones were sequenced by immunoSEQ multiplex PCR, and TCRdb holds only the in-frame ones, with some missing. The sample shows approximately 53,000 clones, more than 90% of them seen only once. The sequencing here drew on peripheral blood, taken from a patient treated with photon-based radiotherapy. Source of these receptors: a woman in her thirties or forties with cholangiocarcinoma.

The chain carries TRBV6-6 and TRBJ2-2; D may match TRBD1 or TRBD2 (6 bases each). Germline V gives CDR1 MNHNY, CDR2 SVGAGI (reference sequence). The CDR3 is made up of 14 amino acids. Trimming removed 6 bases from V and 9 bases from J, with 17 bases in between. The CDR3: CASSPGGGRRELFF. The DNA for the CDR3 is TGTGCCAGCAGCCCCGGTGGGGGGCGCCGGGAGCTGTTTTTT.

This chain connects TRBV7-3 to TRBJ1-2; TRBD1 aligns across 10 bases. CDR3 length: 14 residues. Germline values: CDR1 SGHTA, CDR2 FQGTGA. The V segment lost 5 bases and the J segment 5 bases; nucleotides outside the gene matches: 5. CDR3 residues: CASSPGTGVYGYTF. The CDR3 region has the DNA TGTGCCAGCAGCCCGGGGACAGGGGTGTATGGCTACACCTTC.

The V and J genes are TRBV30 and TRBJ2-1; D gene ambiguous. The CDR3 totals 12 residues. The V end lost 0 bases, the J end lost 10 bases, and 10 bases lay between the germline ends. CDR1 is GTSNPN, CDR2 SVGIG, per germline (reference sequence). The CDR3 here is CAWSVSLDEQFF. In DNA, the CDR3 is TGTGCCTGGAGTGTAAGCCTGGACGAGCAGTTCTTC.

The V gene is TRBV10-3, the J gene TRBJ2-1, with 13 positions matching TRBD2. This CDR3 spans 14 amino acids. CDR1 is ENHRY and CDR2 is SYGVKD in the germline V gene. V shed 5 bases, J shed 9 bases, and the junction held 4 bases outside the gene matches. CDR3 region: CAISTSGGAREQFF. The CDR3 bases are TGTGCCATCAGTACTAGCGGGGGGGCGCGTGAGCAGTTCTTC.

The rearrangement links TRBV5-1 to TRBJ2-2; D is possibly TRBD1 or TRBD2 (5 bases each). Germline-derived CDR1 and CDR2 are SGHRS and YFSETQ. The CDR3 extends over 16 amino acids. V lost 0 bases, J lost 2 bases, and 11 bases lay in between. Written as DNA, the CDR3 is TGCGCCAGCAGCTTGGTGCCAGGGACCAACACCGGGGAGCTGTTTTTT. It yields the protein CASSLVPGTNTGELFF.

The genes are TRBV27 and TRBJ2-7; TRBD2 is a possible D gene (5 bases). CDR3 size: 13 residues. Trimming took off 3 bases at V and 4 bases at J, with 10 bases between the two ends. The germline V gene has CDR1 MNHEY and CDR2 SMNVEV (reference sequence). CDR3 in DNA: TGTGCCAGCAGTTTTGGGAGTAGATACGAGCAGTACTTC. Its translation: CASSFGSRYEQYF.

V is TRBV5-1 and J is TRBJ2-1; D is perhaps TRBD1 (6 bases). The V gene lost 4 bases and the J gene lost 0 bases, with 11 bases spanning the gap. The CDR3 is 15 residues long. Per the germline V gene, CDR1 is SGHRS and CDR2 is YFSETQ. In DNA, the CDR3 is TGCGCCAGCAGCCTAGGGGGTAGCTCCTACAATGAGCAGTTCTTC. It encodes CASSLGGSSYNEQFF.

To note about this clone: At one boundary the junction diverges from the germline segment, which might be a read error. The rearrangement joins TRBV2 to TRBJ1-2, with D tentatively TRBD1 (6 bases). CDR3 length equals 18 residues. Germline loops: CDR1 SNHLY, CDR2 FYNNEI. This CDR3 reads CASTSPSGAPNWASGHTF. In DNA form, the CDR3 reads TGTGCCAGCACCTCACCGTCGGGGGCCCCCAATTGGGCTTCTGGCCACACCTTC.

A single count supports this clone. The chain combines TRBV2 with TRBJ2-1; D is unresolved. The CDR3 is 12 residues long. CDR1 and CDR2 (germline): SNHLY, FYNNEI. Trimming pared 8 bases from V and 8 bases from J, leaving 13 bases between. The CDR3 sequence: CASRAYGHEQFF. CDR3 sequence (DNA): TGTGCCAGCCGTGCCTACGGTCATGAGCAGTTCTTC.

The CDR3 loop is CASSESRGNEQFF. The CDR3 coding sequence is TGCGCCAGCAGTGAGTCGAGGGGGAATGAGCAGTTCTTC. This chain links TRBV10-1 with TRBJ2-1; possibly TRBD1 for D (6 bases). V lost 0 bases to trimming and J lost 7 bases, with 7 bases between them. This CDR3 has 13 amino acids. The V gene's germline CDR1 is WNHNN and CDR2 SYGVQD (reference sequence).

The rearrangement joins TRBV10-3 to TRBJ1-2; weak D call: TRBD1 (5 bases). The CDR3 totals 13 residues. Trimming took off 4 bases at V and 4 bases at J, with 10 bases between the two ends. Germline CDR1 reads ENHRY; CDR2 reads SYGVKD. The CDR3 here is CAISGTGTYGYTF. CDR3 DNA: TGTGCCATCAGTGGAACAGGCACCTATGGCTACACCTTC.

The gene calls are TRBV6-1 and TRBJ1-1, with 8 bases matching TRBD1. The germline gives CDR1 MNHNS, CDR2 SASEGT. V gave up 0 bases and J gave up 11 bases; unmatched junction bases: 20. The CDR3 runs to 18 residues. In nucleotides, the CDR3 is TGTGCCAGCAGTGAAGCGCTGGGGGTGGGCAGGGGGCGAGAAAGGGCTTTCTTT. This translates into CASSEALGVGRGRERAFF.

V usage is TRBV19 and J usage is TRBJ1-1; no reliable D call. CDR3 length: 14 amino acids. Germline-derived CDR1 and CDR2 are LNHDA and SQIVND (reference sequence). The V gene lost 4 bases and the J gene lost 0 bases, with 9 bases spanning the gap. CDR3 protein: CASSTPKMNTEAFF. In DNA, the CDR3 is TGTGCCAGTAGTACACCAAAAATGAACACTGAAGCTTTCTTT.

The rearrangement uses TRBV27 and TRBJ2-3; either TRBD1 or TRBD2 may supply D (6 bases each). This CDR3 is 16 amino acids long. Deletions cut 2 bases from V and 2 bases from J, with 14 bases between. The germline V gene has CDR1 MNHEY and CDR2 SMNVEV (reference sequence). In nucleotides, the CDR3 is TGTGCCAGCAGTTTAACCCGGGGGCGCGTCACAGATACGCAGTATTTT. As protein: CASSLTRGRVTDTQYF.

This clone has more than one count but fewer than ten. V gene TRBV27 combines with J gene TRBJ2-1; a weak D match, TRBD1 (7 bases). Germline CDR1 is MNHEY and CDR2 is SMNVEV (reference sequence). Trimming shortened V by 5 bases and J by 10 bases, and 15 bases separated the two germline ends. This CDR3 is 13 amino acids long. The CDR3 is CASSIDQGGEQFF. As DNA, the CDR3 is TGTGCCAGCAGTATCGATCAGGGGGGCGAGCAGTTCTTC.

In its sample, this clone was seen once. V and J are TRBV2 and TRBJ2-1; 9 bases line up with TRBD1. Germline V gene data show CDR1 as SNHLY and CDR2 as FYNNEI. This CDR3 is 15 amino acids long. The V gene end was trimmed by 4 bases and the J gene end by 8 bases; junction bases not matched to a gene: 9. The CDR3 nucleotides are TGTGCCAGCAGTGGGGGGACAGGGAGTAAAGATGAGCAGTTCTTC. This encodes CASSGGTGSKDEQFF.

The rearrangement joins TRBV18 to TRBJ1-1, with 11 bases identical to TRBD1. Germline V gives CDR1 KGHSH, CDR2 LQKENI. Germline trimming cut 6 bases from V and 4 bases from J; bases unmatched to any gene: 13. This CDR3 comprises 17 residues. The CDR3 DNA is TGTGCCAGCTCCCCAGAGCTCGGACAGGGGGCGATCACTGAAGCTTTCTTT. This translates into CASSPELGQGAITEAFF.

The CDR3 here is CASSVVASANIQYF. The DNA of the CDR3 is TGTGCCAGCAGCGTAGTAGCTAGCGCAAACATTCAGTACTTC. The chain joins TRBV9 to TRBJ2-4, with TRBD2 as a possible D gene (6 bases). Germline-derived CDR1 and CDR2 are SGDLS and YYNGEE. The V end lost 0 bases, the J end lost 6 bases, and 10 bases lay between the germline ends. The CDR3 extends over 14 amino acids.

The chain joins TRBV5-5 to TRBJ1-2, with 9 bases matching TRBD1. The CDR3 has 14 amino acids. CDR1 and CDR2 (germline): SGHKS, YYEKEE (reference sequence). V was pared by 3 bases and J by 2 bases, with 2 bases of the junction left unmatched. CDR3 nucleotides: TGTGCCAGCAGCTGGACAGGGGAAAACTATGGCTACACCTTC. Translation: CASSWTGENYGYTF. The complete variable domain, with remaining parts taken from reference TRBV5-5 and TRBJ1-2, reads DAGVTQSPTHLIKTRGQQVTLRCSPISGHKSVSWYQQVLGQGPQFIFQYYEKEERGRGNFPDRFSARQFPNYSSELNVNALLLGDSALYLCASSWTGENYGYTFGSGTRLTVV.

The rearrangement uses TRBV5-6 and TRBJ1-5; D remains ambiguous. The V gene lost 2 bases and the J gene lost 6 bases, with 18 bases spanning the gap. Germline values: CDR1 SGHDT, CDR2 YYEEEE. The CDR3 spans 16 residues. For the CDR3, the DNA is TGTGCCAGCAGCTTATTCGGAGGGCCCTATGGTCAGCCCCAGCATTTT. This encodes CASSLFGGPYGQPQHF.

This chain uses TRBV10-2 with TRBJ2-7, with TRBD1 as a possible D gene (6 bases). The CDR3 consists of 11 residues. Trimming took 10 bases from V and 5 from J, leaving 12 bases between them. Germline-derived CDR1 and CDR2 are WSHSY and SAAADI. CDR3 residues: CATTQGDEQYF. In DNA, the CDR3 is TGCGCCACCACACAGGGTGACGAGCAGTACTTC.